The 19 T cell receptor beta chains presented below share a single source sample, sequenced in a study of blood T cell repertoires in COVID-19. The table came from immunoSEQ multiplex PCR; TCRdb's copy has only in-frame clones and leaves some out. The table lists over 45,000 clones, around 83% of them singletons. Sequenced: peripheral blood. The source is a human donor in a cohort sampled during active COVID-19.

This chain links TRBV15 with TRBJ2-5; TRBD2 is a possible D gene (6 bases). Trimming took off 1 base at V and 5 bases at J, with 14 bases between the two ends. Germline V CDR1 and CDR2: LNHNV, YYDKDF (reference sequence). This CDR3 region has 15 residues. This CDR3 reads CATSRVPVAGETQYF. In DNA, the CDR3 is TGTGCCACCAGCAGAGTCCCGGTTGCGGGGGAGACCCAGTACTTC.

This chain links TRBV19 with TRBJ2-3; 7 bases are a match to TRBD1. This CDR3 has 14 amino acids. Germline-derived CDR1 and CDR2 are LNHDA and SQIVND (reference sequence). The trim removed 5 bases at V and 2 bases at J, leaving 4 bases unmatched. The CDR3 protein is CASSLQGFTDTQYF. DNA of the CDR3: TGTGCCAGTAGTCTACAGGGGTTCACAGATACGCAGTATTTT.

CDR3 loop: CASSLPGNRGNTEAFF. In DNA, the CDR3 is TGCGCCAGCAGCTTACCAGGTAACCGGGGGAACACTGAAGCTTTCTTT. The rearrangement joins TRBV5-1 to TRBJ1-1; no firm D call. Germline CDR1 and CDR2: SGHRS and YFSETQ. V lost 2 bases, J lost 1 base, and 15 bases lay in between. The CDR3 spans 16 residues.

The genes are TRBV6-6 and TRBJ1-2; D gene unclear. Between the trimmed V and J ends, which lost 0 bases and 0 bases, there was a span of 11 bases. The CDR3 spans 16 residues. CDR1 and CDR2 from the germline V gene are MNHNY and SVGAGI (reference sequence). The CDR3 sequence is CASSYSPSVANYGYTF. CDR3 bases: TGTGCCAGCAGTTACTCGCCGTCAGTTGCTAACTATGGCTACACCTTC.

V usage is TRBV6-4 and J usage is TRBJ2-3, with 7 positions matching TRBD2. With V trimmed by 6 bases and J by 4 bases, 10 bases remained unmatched. The germline CDR1 and CDR2 sequences are MRHNA and SNTAGT. This CDR3 has 15 amino acids. The CDR3 DNA is TGTGCCAGCAGCCCCGGCCGGGGGGAGGCAGATACGCAGTATTTT. Protein: CASSPGRGEADTQYF.

The gene calls are TRBV27 and TRBJ2-1; 12 positions match TRBD2. CDR1 and CDR2 (germline): MNHEY, SMNVEV (reference sequence). The CDR3 consists of 15 residues. V gave up 6 bases and J gave up 3 bases; unmatched junction bases: 3. CDR3 amino acids: CASSRLAGVYNEQFF. In DNA, the CDR3 is TGTGCCAGCAGCCGACTAGCGGGGGTCTACAATGAGCAGTTCTTC.

The J gene is TRBJ2-6, the V gene TRBV27; perhaps TRBD1 as D (7 bases). CDR3 length equals 17 residues. V was trimmed by 2 bases and J by 0 bases, leaving 11 bases between them. Germline loops: CDR1 MNHEY, CDR2 SMNVEV (reference sequence). This CDR3 reads CASSLAGQLSGANVLTF. CDR3 sequence (DNA): TGTGCCAGCAGTTTAGCGGGACAGCTCTCTGGGGCCAACGTCCTGACTTTC.

CDR3 DNA sequence: TGCGCCAGCAGCGCAGGGGGCAACACAGATACGCAGTATTTT. Translated: CASSAGGNTDTQYF. The rearrangement links TRBV5-1 to TRBJ2-3; 8 nucleotides align to TRBD1. The V gene's germline CDR1 is SGHRS and CDR2 YFSETQ. The trim removed 4 bases at V and 2 bases at J, leaving 3 bases unmatched. The CDR3 is made up of 14 amino acids.

The chain couples TRBV5-5 to TRBJ1-5; the D gene is possibly TRBD1 (6 bases). Looked up from germline, CDR1 is SGHKS and CDR2 is YYEKEE (reference sequence). CDR3 length: 17 amino acids. Trimming took off 4 bases at V and 3 bases at J, with 20 bases between the two ends. The CDR3 reads CASSREAGGLANQPQHF. CDR3 DNA: TGTGCCAGCAGCCGAGAGGCGGGGGGCCTAGCCAATCAGCCCCAGCATTTT.

In DNA form, the CDR3 reads TGTGCCAGCAGCTGGAAAACGGGACAGGGGAACACTGAAGCTTTCTTT. This gives the protein CASSWKTGQGNTEAFF. The chain recombines TRBV9 with TRBJ1-1, with 9 nucleotides matching TRBD1. The ends lost 4 bases at V and 1 base at J; junction bases unmatched: 8. The CDR3 totals 16 residues. Germline V gives CDR1 SGDLS, CDR2 YYNGEE.

V is TRBV4-1 and J is TRBJ2-1; 9 bases line up with TRBD2. Germline V lookup: CDR1 MGHRA, CDR2 YSYEKL. Germline trimming cut 3 bases from V and 6 bases from J; bases unmatched to any gene: 3. The CDR3 sequence is 14 residues long. CDR3 bases: TGCGCCAGCAGCCACGGTAGCGGGGGCAATGAGCAGTTCTTC. Protein sequence: CASSHGSGGNEQFF.

This rearrangement joins TRBV5-1 to TRBJ2-5; 9 nucleotides line up with TRBD1. In germline, CDR1 is SGHRS, CDR2 YFSETQ. J lost 5 bases, V lost 3 bases, and 11 bases had no gene match. CDR3 length equals 16 residues. For the CDR3, the DNA is TGCGCCAGCAGCTCTACCCCGGGACAGGGAGGGGAGACCCAGTACTTC. The encoded protein is CASSSTPGQGGETQYF. Supplemented by reference TRBV5-1 and TRBJ2-5, the full variable domain reads KAGVTQTPRYLIKTRGQQVTLSCSPISGHRSVSWYQQTPGQGLQFLFEYFSETQRNKGNFPGRFSGRQFSNSRSEMNVSTLELGDSALYLCASSSTPGQGGETQYFGPGTRLLVL.

The chain carries TRBV29-1 and TRBJ1-3; unclear D gene. CDR3 length: 15 residues. Per the germline V gene, CDR1 is SQVTM and CDR2 is ANQGSEA. V was clipped by 6 bases and J by 2 bases, with 17 bases between them. CDR3 sequence: CSVVVVRGTGNTIYF. DNA for the CDR3: TGCAGCGTGGTCGTGGTCCGGGGAACTGGAAACACCATATATTTT.

The chain links TRBV19 to TRBJ2-4, with 11 bases matching TRBD1. The CDR3 is 13 residues long. V shed 5 bases and J 11 bases; nucleotides not matched to a gene: 5. CDR1 is LNHDA and CDR2 is SQIVND in the germline V gene (reference sequence). DNA of the CDR3: TGTGCCAGTAGTGAGGACAGGGGGCTCTTTCAGTACTTC. It specifies CASSEDRGLFQYF.

This sequence joins TRBV18 and TRBJ2-7, with 7 bases aligning to TRBD1. Germline CDR1 KGHSH, CDR2 LQKENI. The CDR3 has 15 residues. Unmatched junction bases numbered 12, after V lost 6 bases and J lost 4 bases. CDR3 in amino acids: CASSLTGDGRYEQYF. The CDR3 region has the DNA TGTGCCAGCTCTCTTACAGGGGACGGCCGTTACGAGCAGTACTTC.

Note on this clone: At one boundary the junction diverges from the germline segment, which might be a read error. This chain connects TRBV7-7 to TRBJ2-5, with 12 bases matching TRBD1. The CDR3 runs to 18 residues. Germline lookup yields CDR1 SSHAT and CDR2 FNYEAQ (reference sequence). For the CDR3, the DNA is TGTGCTAGCAGCAAACAATCCGGGACAGGGGGCGCGCTGGAGACCCAGTACTTC. This encodes CASSKQSGTGGALETQYF.

The genes are TRBV3-1 (or the pseudogene TRBV3-2) and TRBJ2-2, with 10 bases fitting TRBD1. J gave up 6 bases and V 10 bases, and 14 bases lay outside the gene matches. CDR3 length: 16 residues. Germline lookup yields CDR1 LGHDT and CDR2 YNNKEL (reference sequence). DNA of the CDR3: TGTGCCACCGTAAAAAGTGAGACAGGGGGCTCCGGGGAGCTGTTTTTT. It is translated as CATVKSETGGSGELFF.

The chain links TRBV5-6 to TRBJ2-7; TRBD1 agrees at 9 bases. The germline gives CDR1 SGHDT, CDR2 YYEEEE. The junction had 13 bases not matched to a gene; V was cut back by 2 bases and J by 7 bases. This CDR3 region has 16 residues. The CDR3 loop reads CASSFPPGQGPGEQYF. CDR3 DNA sequence: TGTGCCAGCAGCTTTCCCCCGGGACAGGGACCTGGGGAGCAGTACTTC.

V gene TRBV6-1 combines with J gene TRBJ2-1; TRBD2 matches 10 bases. The CDR3 extends over 14 amino acids. Germline trimming cut 2 bases from V and 6 bases from J; bases unmatched to any gene: 1. From germline, CDR1 is MNHNS and CDR2 SASEGT. CDR3: CASSETSGVNEQFF. DNA for the CDR3: TGTGCCAGCAGTGAAACTAGCGGGGTCAATGAGCAGTTCTTC.